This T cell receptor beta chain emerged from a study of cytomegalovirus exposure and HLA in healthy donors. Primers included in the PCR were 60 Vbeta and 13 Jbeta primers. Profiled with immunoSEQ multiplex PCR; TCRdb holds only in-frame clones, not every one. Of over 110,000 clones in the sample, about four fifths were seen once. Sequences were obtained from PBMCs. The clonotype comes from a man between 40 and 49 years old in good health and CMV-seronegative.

CDR3 residues: CASSPIGEFGGQFF. The CDR3 DNA reads TGTGCCAGCAGTCCGATCGGGGAGTTCGGGGGGCAGTTCTTC. V is TRBV28 and J is TRBJ2-1, with D possibly being TRBD2 (6 bases). This CDR3 spans 14 amino acids. The germline V gene encodes CDR1 MDHEN and CDR2 SYDVKM. V lost 5 bases and J 12 bases, leaving 20 bases between the germline ends.